Below, one T cell receptor beta chain is given with its context. Its antigen is still unknown. This CDR3 contains 15 residues. Germline V CDR1 and CDR2: SGDLS, YYNGEE. V was cut by 4 bases and J by 3 bases, with 17 bases left in between. The data were taken from a study of blood T cells in healthy people across ages. A second PCR of roughly 7 to 11 cycles used a sample-barcoded 5' primer and a J-beta primer mix. A 12-random-nucleotide template-switch adaptor tagged each cDNA molecule. MiXCR was run by TCRdb on the 5' RACE reads, yielding one entry per CDR3 protein. The profile covers around 1,100,000 distinct CDR3 sequences, with 35% to 45% appearing a single time and around 13% taken by the ten largest. Study conclusions and caveats: It was found that TCR beta diversity correlated strongly with the percentage of naive T cells.

Each sample yielded at least 6 micrograms of PBMC total RNA. The chain has TRBV9 and TRBJ2-7, with D possibly matching TRBD2 (6 bases). Source material: blood. This TCR derives from a man in his late teens or twenties in good health. The CDR3 coding sequence is TGTGCCAGCAGCATAGGAGGGTCCGAGGACTACGAGCAGTACTTC. It codes for CASSIGGSEDYEQYF.